This T cell receptor beta chain emerged from a study of blood T cell repertoires in COVID-19. Background on the study: Both acute and convalescent COVID-19 samples were obtained from the United States, Italy and Spain.

Germline CDR1 is SGHAT and CDR2 is FQDESV (reference sequence). The V end lost 1 base, the J end lost 5 bases, and 6 bases lay between the germline ends. This CDR3 is built from 13 residues. A Seattle source enrolled patients during active infection and followed them longitudinally. As to this clone: This may come from a read error, since a much larger clone is one base off.

In the authors' methods: Counts of nucleated cells, estimated from reference gene primer amplification, were obtained. The method was immunoSEQ multiplex PCR; TCRdb's version includes in-frame clones alone and lacks a portion of them. The V and J calls and clone size are taken from that table; D and trimming were inferred from the DNA. Among just over 350,000 clones listed, 65% to 90% were seen once. The chain combines TRBV11-1 with TRBJ2-1; D unresolved. Sequencing was carried out using peripheral blood. The TCR comes from a woman aged 60-75 years with COVID-19, enrolled during active disease. The CDR3 DNA sequence: TGTGCCAGCAGCTTAGGGCAGGACAATGAGCAGTTCTTC. This gives the protein CASSLGQDNEQFF.